This note documents a single TCR beta chain sequence. The antigen is unknown. The V end was cut by 3 bases, the J end by 5 bases, with 16 bases between. From germline, CDR1 is KGHDR and CDR2 SFDVKD. This CDR3 is built from 16 residues. TCRdb re-derived calls from the 5' RACE reads in MiXCR, one entry per CDR3 protein. The table has hundreds of thousands of distinct CDR3 sequences, 12% seen once. The sample belongs to a study of CD8 T cells in ankylosing spondylitis. The study's findings and limits: Ankylosing spondylitis blood appeared to be characterized by a TCR beta motif of about 8 highly homologous variants.

This chain joins TRBV24-1 and TRBJ2-1; perhaps TRBD1 as D (6 bases). The sequencing input was blood, either unsorted or a sorted T cell fraction (not recorded which). This receptor was identified in a male donor with ankylosing spondylitis. CDR3 residues: CATSDMTGQLNNEQFF. CDR3 nucleotide sequence: TGTGCCACCAGTGATATGACGGGACAACTCAACAATGAGCAGTTCTTC.